A selection of T cell receptor beta chains follows, all from one sample in a study of blood T cell repertoires in COVID-19. TCRdb's copy holds only in-frame clones and misses some; the assay was immunoSEQ multiplex PCR. The sample lists roughly 130,000 clones, about 87% occurring once. Sequencing input: peripheral blood. The receptors were gathered from a woman aged 55-70 years with acute or convalescent COVID-19. CDR3s leave out the opening cysteine and the closing phenylalanine or tryptophan. Clone size is not always given. Where it is, it says once, few, many or a class for expanded clones.

clone_size j_call v_call cdr3_length cdr3_aa
- TRBJ1-2 TRBV6-5 12 ASSSSTGNYGYT
- TRBJ2-5 TRBV19 13 ASSKSRVVTETQY
once TRBJ2-5 TRBV28 12 ASNNLGGQETQY
- TRBJ2-7 TRBV19 8 ASSMGKQY
- TRBJ2-1 TRBV4-1 14 ASSQDLREGLDEQF
once TRBJ1-1 TRBV19 11 ASSQGLGTEAF
- TRBJ2-1 TRBV2 12 ASVEGPSYNEQF
- TRBJ2-1 TRBV14 17 ASSPRRASGRAAYNEQF
once TRBJ2-1 TRBV6-6 14 ASSSLTSGRFNEQF
- TRBJ1-5 TRBV6-5 11 ASTGQGGQPQH
- TRBJ2-1 TRBV6-1 12 ASSDTGAPIEQF
once TRBJ2-3 TRBV5-1 12 ASSLAPETDTQY
- TRBJ1-6 TRBV5-6 12 ASRDRKGSVTLH
- TRBJ2-3 TRBV13 14 ASSPSVAGATDTQY
- TRBJ2-2 TRBV18 16 ASSPPILAGGNTGELF
- TRBJ1-2 TRBV10-2 11 ASGTGSSYGYT